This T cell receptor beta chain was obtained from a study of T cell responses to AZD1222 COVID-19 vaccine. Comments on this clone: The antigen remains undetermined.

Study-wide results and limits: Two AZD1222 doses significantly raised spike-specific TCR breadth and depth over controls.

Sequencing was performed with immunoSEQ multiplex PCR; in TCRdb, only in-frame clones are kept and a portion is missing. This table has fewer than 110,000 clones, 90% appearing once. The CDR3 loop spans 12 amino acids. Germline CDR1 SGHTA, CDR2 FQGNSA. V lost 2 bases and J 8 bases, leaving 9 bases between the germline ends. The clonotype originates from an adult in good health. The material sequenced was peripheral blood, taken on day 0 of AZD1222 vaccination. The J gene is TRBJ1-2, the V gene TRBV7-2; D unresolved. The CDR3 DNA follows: TGTGCCAGCAGCTTACAAATACCCGGCTACACCTTC. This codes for CASSLQIPGYTF. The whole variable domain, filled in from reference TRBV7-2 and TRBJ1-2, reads GAGVSQSPSNKVTEKGKDVELRCDPISGHTALYWYRQSLGQGLEFLIYFQGNSAPDKSGLPSDRFSAERTGGSVSTLTIQRTQQEDSAVYLCASSLQIPGYTFGSGTRLTVV.